The clone carrying this T cell receptor (beta chain) is a singleton in its sample. This entry belongs to a study of blood T cell repertoires in COVID-19. Everyone who took part was about 18 to 90 years old, and they came from 24 US areas. Participant-reported clinical history was the basis for cohort assignment. Each recovered donor of Cohort 3 presented with two negative PCRs, clearance, or symptom resolution. Deletions cut 1 base from V and 0 bases from J, with 16 bases between. Germline lookup yields CDR1 SGHVS and CDR2 FQNEAQ. The CDR3 is 18 amino acids. Per the original data handling: Amplification of reference gene primers provided the estimated nucleated cell counts. The repertoire was sequenced with immunoSEQ multiplex PCR; TCRdb's copy has only in-frame clones and lacks some. The D gene and trimming were derived from the DNA, and the V and J assignments and clone size from that table. The sample yields roughly 330,000 clones, over 75% seen once.

The origin of this receptor is a woman in her 30s who had recovered from COVID-19. The chain links TRBV7-8 to TRBJ1-3; a possible D gene is TRBD1 (5 bases). The sample taken for sequencing was PBMCs or T cells enriched from blood (not recorded which). The CDR3 DNA reads TGTGCCAGCAGCTTAGAAGCAACAGGACCCATCTCTGGAAACACCATATATTTT. As protein: CASSLEATGPISGNTIYF.